This is a list of T cell receptor beta chains from one sample in a study of metastatic and nonmetastatic thyroid tumors. TCRdb re-called the PCR reads through MiXCR. The sample consists of around 38,000 clones, 28% of them appearing once. Material for sequencing was blood. The receptor set was obtained from a male donor with papillary thyroid cancer or a benign thyroid nodule (not recorded which). Some clones in this sample may be carry-over from other donors' samples. CDR3s include the opening cysteine and the closing phenylalanine or tryptophan. The order of the fields is D gene, J gene, V gene, clone size, CDR3 protein, CDR3 DNA. A D gene is named only where the DNA matches it firmly. Clone size appears in some rows only: once, few, many, or a class for an expanded clone.

>-|TRBJ2-1|TRBV11-3|many
CASSSGGGADEQFF
TGTGCCAGCAGCTCCGGAGGGGGGGCTGATGAGCAGTTCTTC
>-|TRBJ1-5|TRBV30|many
CAWAASNQPQHF
TGTGCCTGGGCAGCGAGTAATCAGCCCCAGCATTTT
>TRBD1|TRBJ2-1|TRBV5-1|-
CASSEDRVGEQFF
TGCGCCAGCAGCGAGGACAGGGTGGGTGAGCAGTTCTTC
>TRBD1|TRBJ1-1|TRBV9|many
CASNRGGWTEAFF
TGTGCCAGTAACAGGGGTGGGTGGACTGAAGCTTTCTTT
>-|TRBJ1-1|TRBV9|many
CASSPIGGGMNTEAFF
TGTGCCAGCAGCCCCATCGGGGGGGGGATGAACACTGAAGCTTTCTTT
>-|TRBJ2-3|TRBV7-9|many
CASSFWTAADTQYF
TGTGCCAGCAGCTTTTGGACGGCCGCAGATACGCAGTATTTT
>-|TRBJ2-7|TRBV29-1|many
CSALPYRESYEQYF
TGCAGCGCGTTACCGTACCGGGAAAGCTACGAGCAGTACTTC
>-|TRBJ2-7|TRBV11-2|medium-sized
CASNKLDGGDYEQYF
TGTGCCAGCAACAAACTAGATGGTGGGGACTACGAGCAGTACTTC
>TRBD1|TRBJ1-2|TRBV7-6|many
CASSLGRGDGYTF
TGTGCCAGCAGCTTAGGCAGGGGGGATGGCTACACCTTC
>-|TRBJ2-3|TRBV7-3|many
CASRWEVLSTDTQYF
TGTGCCAGCAGGTGGGAAGTTCTTAGCACAGATACGCAGTATTTT
>-|TRBJ1-2|TRBV19|-
CASSIHRDGYTF
TGTGCCAGTAGTATACATAGAGATGGCTACACCTTC
>-|TRBJ2-1|TRBV4-1|many
CASSQVGGSEQFF
TGCGCCAGCAGCCAAGTCGGTGGAAGTGAGCAGTTCTTC
>TRBD2|TRBJ2-2|TRBV14|many
CASSQALAGVTGELFF
TGTGCCAGCAGCCAAGCCCTAGCGGGGGTCACCGGGGAGCTGTTTTTT
>-|TRBJ1-5|TRBV7-2|-
CASSLSGVQPQHF
TGTGCCAGCAGCTTATCGGGGGTTCAGCCCCAGCATTTT
>-|TRBJ1-2|TRBV10-3|few
CAISESIYRAVYTF
TGTGCCATCAGTGAGTCAATCTACAGGGCGGTCTACACCTTC
>TRBD1|TRBJ2-6|TRBV2|many
CARNPIPPGGRSGANVLTF
TGTGCCAGAAATCCGATACCCCCAGGGGGCCGCTCTGGGGCCAACGTCCTGACTTTC
>-|TRBJ2-7|TRBV6-2/TRBV6-3|few
CASSYSGVPSEQYF
TGTGCCAGCAGTTACTCTGGGGTCCCCAGCGAGCAGTACTTC
>-|TRBJ1-1|TRBV19|many
CASSVRAPRNTEAFF
TGTGCCAGTAGTGTAAGGGCGCCCCGGAACACTGAAGCTTTCTTT
>-|TRBJ1-2|TRBV3-1|-
CASSPLHVNYGYTF
TGTGCCAGCAGCCCATTGCATGTTAACTATGGCTACACCTTC
>TRBD1|TRBJ1-4|TRBV11-2|many
CASSLTQGSREKLFF
TGTGCCAGCAGCTTGACACAGGGGTCTCGCGAAAAACTGTTTTTT
>-|TRBJ2-1|TRBV3-1|many
CASSNVGNEQFF
TGTGCCAGCAGCAACGTGGGCAATGAGCAGTTCTTC
>-|TRBJ2-1|TRBV6-1|few
CASRGLSGAYNEQFF
TGTGCCAGCAGAGGCCTATCTGGTGCCTACAATGAGCAGTTCTTC
>TRBD1|TRBJ2-4|TRBV5-1|many
CASNPGGGNIQYF
TGCGCCAGCAATCCAGGGGGCGGGAACATTCAGTACTTC
>TRBD1|TRBJ1-5|TRBV4-1|many
CASSHLQGAPQPQHF
TGCGCCAGCAGCCACTTACAGGGGGCCCCTCAGCCCCAGCATTTT
>-|TRBJ2-7|TRBV19|few
CASSVGQVGLYDQYF
TGTGCCAGTAGTGTGGGGCAGGTTGGACTCTACGATCAGTACTTC
>-|TRBJ1-1|TRBV15|-
CALSRMGSEAFF
TGTGCCCTGAGCAGAATGGGGTCTGAAGCTTTCTTT
>TRBD2|TRBJ2-5|TRBV30|many
CAWRPLAGVETQYF
TGTGCCTGGAGGCCCCTAGCGGGGGTTGAGACCCAGTACTTC
>-|TRBJ2-3|TRBV2|-
CASSNVAAGLKYTQYF
TGTGCCAGCAGTAACGTAGCGGCAGGGCTCAAATATACGCAGTATTTT
>-|TRBJ2-2|TRBV6-4|few
CASSVTNTVELFF
TGTGCCAGCAGTGTTACGAACACCGTGGAGCTGTTTTTT
>TRBD1|TRBJ1-1|TRBV6-4|few
CASSDRQGATEAFF
TGTGCCAGCAGTGACCGACAGGGGGCCACTGAGGCTTTCTTT
>TRBD2|TRBJ2-3|TRBV4-2|many
CASSQVETSGRDTQYF
TGTGCCAGCAGCCAAGTCGAGACTAGCGGGAGGGATACGCAGTATTTT
>-|TRBJ1-1|TRBV19|-
CASSYGRANTEAFF
TGTGCCAGTAGCTACGGACGGGCGAACACTGAAGCTTTCTTT
>-|TRBJ2-7|TRBV7-3|-
CASTVGYEQYF
TGTGCCAGCACTGTCGGGTACGAGCAGTACTTC
>TRBD1|TRBJ2-1|TRBV6-1|-
CATQGTPSYNEQFF
TGTGCCACACAGGGGACACCGTCCTACAATGAGCAGTTCTTC
>-|TRBJ1-4|TRBV2|many
CASSDGQSNEKLFF
TGTGCCAGCAGTGACGGACAGAGTAATGAAAAACTGTTTTTT
>-|TRBJ1-4|TRBV6-2/TRBV6-3|-
CAISDEKLSF
TGTGCCATCAGTGACGAAAAACTGTCTTTT
>-|TRBJ2-7|TRBV6-4|-
CASIGGRGAHEQYF
TGTGCCAGCATTGGGGGCCGTGGGGCCCACGAGCAGTACTTC
>-|TRBJ2-1|TRBV12-3/TRBV12-4|-
CASSFESTGPYEQFF
TGTGCCAGCAGCTTTGAGTCAACAGGGCCATATGAGCAGTTCTTC
>-|TRBJ1-6|TRBV30|many
CAWRDSIFSSYNSPLHF
TGTGCCTGGAGGGACAGCATCTTTAGCTCCTATAATTCACCCCTCCACTTT